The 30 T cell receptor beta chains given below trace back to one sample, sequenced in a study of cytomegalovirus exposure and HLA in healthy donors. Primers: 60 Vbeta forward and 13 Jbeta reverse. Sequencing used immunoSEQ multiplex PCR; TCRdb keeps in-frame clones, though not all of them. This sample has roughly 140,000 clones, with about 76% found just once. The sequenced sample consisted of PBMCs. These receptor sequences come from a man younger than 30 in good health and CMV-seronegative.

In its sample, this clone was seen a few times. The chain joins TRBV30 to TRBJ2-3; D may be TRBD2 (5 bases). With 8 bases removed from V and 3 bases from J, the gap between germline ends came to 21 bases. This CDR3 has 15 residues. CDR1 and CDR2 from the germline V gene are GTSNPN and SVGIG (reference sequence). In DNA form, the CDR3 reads TGTGCCCTGGAGTCCCAGAAGGAGGAAACAGATACGCAGTATTTT. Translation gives CALESQKEETDTQYF.

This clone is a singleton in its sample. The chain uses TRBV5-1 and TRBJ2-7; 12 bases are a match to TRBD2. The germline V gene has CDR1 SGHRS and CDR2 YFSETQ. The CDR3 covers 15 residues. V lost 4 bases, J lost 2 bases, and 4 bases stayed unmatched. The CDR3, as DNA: TGCGCCAGCAGCCCTCTAGCGGGAGGGACCTACGAGCAGTACTTC. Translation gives CASSPLAGGTYEQYF.

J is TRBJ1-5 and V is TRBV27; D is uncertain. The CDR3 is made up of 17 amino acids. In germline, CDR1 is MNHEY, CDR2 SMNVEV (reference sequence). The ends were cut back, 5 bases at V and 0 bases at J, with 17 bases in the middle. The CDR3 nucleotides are TGTGCCAGCAGTGACTCTTTCTTGAGCTATAGCAATCAGCCCCAGCATTTT. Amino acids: CASSDSFLSYSNQPQHF.

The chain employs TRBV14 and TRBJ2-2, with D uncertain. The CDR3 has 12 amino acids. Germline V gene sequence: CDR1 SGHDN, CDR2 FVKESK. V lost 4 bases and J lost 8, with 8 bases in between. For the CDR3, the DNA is TGTGCCAGCAGCCCCGCTCGGGGGGAGCTGTTTTTT. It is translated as CASSPARGELFF.

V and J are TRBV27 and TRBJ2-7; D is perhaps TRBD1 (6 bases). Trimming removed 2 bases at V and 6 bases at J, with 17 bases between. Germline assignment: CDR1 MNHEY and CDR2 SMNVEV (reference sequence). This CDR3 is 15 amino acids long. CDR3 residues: CASSLIGTGRREQYF. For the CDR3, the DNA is TGTGCCAGCAGTTTAATTGGTACAGGGCGGCGCGAGCAGTACTTC.

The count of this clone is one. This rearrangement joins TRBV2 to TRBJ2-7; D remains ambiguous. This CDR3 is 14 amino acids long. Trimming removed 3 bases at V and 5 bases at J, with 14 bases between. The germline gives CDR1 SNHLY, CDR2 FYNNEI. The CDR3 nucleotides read TGTGCCAGCAGTGAGAGGCTATTCTACGACGAGCAGTACTTC. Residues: CASSERLFYDEQYF. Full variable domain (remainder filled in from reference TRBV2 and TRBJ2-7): EPEVTQTPSHQVTQMGQEVILRCVPISNHLYFYWYRQILGQKVEFLVSFYNNEISEKSEIFDDQFSVERPDGSNFTLKIRSTKLEDSAMYFCASSERLFYDEQYFGPGTRLTVT.

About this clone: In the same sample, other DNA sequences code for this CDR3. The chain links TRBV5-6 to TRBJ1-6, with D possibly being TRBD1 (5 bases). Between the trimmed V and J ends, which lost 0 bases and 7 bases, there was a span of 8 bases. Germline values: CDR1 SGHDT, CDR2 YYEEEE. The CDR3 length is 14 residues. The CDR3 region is CASSLEGWNSPLHF. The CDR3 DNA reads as TGTGCCAGCAGCTTGGAGGGGTGGAATTCACCCCTCCACTTT.

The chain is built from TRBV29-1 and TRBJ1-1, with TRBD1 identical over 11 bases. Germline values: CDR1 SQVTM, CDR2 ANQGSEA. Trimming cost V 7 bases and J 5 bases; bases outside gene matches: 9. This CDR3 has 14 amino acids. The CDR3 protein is CSATDRGRGTEAFF. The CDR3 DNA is TGCAGCGCAACGGACAGGGGGCGCGGTACTGAAGCTTTCTTT.

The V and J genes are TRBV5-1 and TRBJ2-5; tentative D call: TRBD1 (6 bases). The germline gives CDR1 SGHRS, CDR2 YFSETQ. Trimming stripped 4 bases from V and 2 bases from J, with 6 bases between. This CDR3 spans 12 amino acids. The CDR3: CASSGQQETQYF. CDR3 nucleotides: TGCGCCAGCAGCGGACAGCAAGAGACCCAGTACTTC.

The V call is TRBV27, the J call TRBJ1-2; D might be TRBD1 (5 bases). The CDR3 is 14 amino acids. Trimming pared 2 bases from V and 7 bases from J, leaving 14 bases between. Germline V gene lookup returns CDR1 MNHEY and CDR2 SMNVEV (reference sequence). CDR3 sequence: CASSLSGGGFGYTF. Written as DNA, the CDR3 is TGTGCCAGCAGTTTAAGTGGGGGAGGCTTTGGCTACACCTTC.

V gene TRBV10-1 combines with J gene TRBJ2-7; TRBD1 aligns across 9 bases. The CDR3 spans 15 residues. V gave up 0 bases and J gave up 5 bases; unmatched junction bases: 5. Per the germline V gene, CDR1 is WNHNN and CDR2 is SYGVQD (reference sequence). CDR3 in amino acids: CASSESGTGSDEQYF. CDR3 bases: TGCGCCAGCAGTGAGTCGGGGACAGGGTCGGACGAGCAGTACTTC.

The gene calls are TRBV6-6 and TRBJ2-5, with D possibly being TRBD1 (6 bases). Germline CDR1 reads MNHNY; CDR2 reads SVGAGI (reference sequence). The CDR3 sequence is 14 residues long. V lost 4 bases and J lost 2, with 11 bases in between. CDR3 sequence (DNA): TGTGCCAGCAGTTTCCCCGGACAGCAAGAGACCCAGTACTTC. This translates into CASSFPGQQETQYF.

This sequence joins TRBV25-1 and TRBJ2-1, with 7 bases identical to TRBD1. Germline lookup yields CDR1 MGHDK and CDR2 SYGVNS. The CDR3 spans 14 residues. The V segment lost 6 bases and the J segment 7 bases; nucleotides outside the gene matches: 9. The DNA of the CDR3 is TGTGCCAGCAGGGAAGGGGGCGCGTGGAATGAGCAGTTCTTC. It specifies CASREGGAWNEQFF.

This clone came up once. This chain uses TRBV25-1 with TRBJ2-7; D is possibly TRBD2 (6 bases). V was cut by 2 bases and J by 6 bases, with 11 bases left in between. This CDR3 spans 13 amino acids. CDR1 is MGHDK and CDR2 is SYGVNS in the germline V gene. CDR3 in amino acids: CASSEKEGPEQYF. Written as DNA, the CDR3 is TGTGCCAGCAGTGAAAAGGAGGGGCCCGAGCAGTACTTC.

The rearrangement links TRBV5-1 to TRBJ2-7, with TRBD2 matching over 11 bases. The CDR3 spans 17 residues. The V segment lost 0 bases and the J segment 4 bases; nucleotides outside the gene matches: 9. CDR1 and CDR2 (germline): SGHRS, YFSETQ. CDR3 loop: CASSLDGSGRAFYEQYF. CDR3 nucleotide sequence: TGCGCCAGCAGCTTGGATGGTAGCGGGAGGGCCTTTTACGAGCAGTACTTC.

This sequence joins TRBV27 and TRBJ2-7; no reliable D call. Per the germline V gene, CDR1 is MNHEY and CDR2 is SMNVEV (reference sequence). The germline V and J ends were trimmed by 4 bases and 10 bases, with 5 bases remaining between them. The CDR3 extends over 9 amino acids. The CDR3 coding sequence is TGTGCCAGCAGTTCGCGACAGTACTTC. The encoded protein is CASSSRQYF.

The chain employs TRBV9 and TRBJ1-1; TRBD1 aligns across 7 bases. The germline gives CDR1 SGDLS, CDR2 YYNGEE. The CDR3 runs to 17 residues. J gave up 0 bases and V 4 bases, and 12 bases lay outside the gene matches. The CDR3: CASSPRQGSVVNTEAFF. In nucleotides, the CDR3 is TGTGCCAGCAGCCCAAGACAGGGATCCGTCGTGAACACTGAAGCTTTCTTT.

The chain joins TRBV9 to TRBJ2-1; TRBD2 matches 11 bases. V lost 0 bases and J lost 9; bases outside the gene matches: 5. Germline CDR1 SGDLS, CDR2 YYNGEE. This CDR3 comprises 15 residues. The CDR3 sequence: CASSVVAGGPGEQFF. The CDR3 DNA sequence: TGTGCCAGCAGCGTAGTAGCGGGGGGGCCGGGTGAGCAGTTCTTC.

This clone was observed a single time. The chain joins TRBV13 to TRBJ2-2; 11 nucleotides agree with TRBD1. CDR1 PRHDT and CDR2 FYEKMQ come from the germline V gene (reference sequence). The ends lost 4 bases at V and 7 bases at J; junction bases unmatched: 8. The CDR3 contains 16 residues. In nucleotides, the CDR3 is TGTGCCAGCAGCTACCCAGGACAGGGGGCACACGGGGAGCTGTTTTTT. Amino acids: CASSYPGQGAHGELFF.

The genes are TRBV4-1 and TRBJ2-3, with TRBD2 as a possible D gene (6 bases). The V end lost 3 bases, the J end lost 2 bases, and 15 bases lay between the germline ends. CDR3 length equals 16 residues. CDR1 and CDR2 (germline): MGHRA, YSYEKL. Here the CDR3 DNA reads TGCGCCAGCAGCCATCAGAGGGCGGGACCCACAGATACGCAGTATTTT. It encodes CASSHQRAGPTDTQYF.

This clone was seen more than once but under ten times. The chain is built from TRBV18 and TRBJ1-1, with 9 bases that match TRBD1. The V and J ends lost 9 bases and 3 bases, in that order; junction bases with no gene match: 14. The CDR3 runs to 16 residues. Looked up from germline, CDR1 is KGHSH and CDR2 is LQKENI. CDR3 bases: TGTGCCAGTACCCCAAACTCACAGGGGGCATACACTGAAGCTTTCTTT. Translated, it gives CASTPNSQGAYTEAFF.

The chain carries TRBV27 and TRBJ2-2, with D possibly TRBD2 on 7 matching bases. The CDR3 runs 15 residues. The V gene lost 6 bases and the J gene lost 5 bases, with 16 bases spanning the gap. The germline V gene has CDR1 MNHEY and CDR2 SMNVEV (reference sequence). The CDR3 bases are TGTGCCAGCAGCCCTCGGGGGGCGAGAACCGGGGAGCTGTTTTTT. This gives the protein CASSPRGARTGELFF.

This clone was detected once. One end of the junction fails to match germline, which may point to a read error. The CDR3 loop reads CASSSGLAGGNFKF. The CDR3, as DNA: TGTGCCAGCAGTTCGGGACTAGCGGGAGGAAATTTTAAATTC. The V and J genes are TRBV28 and TRBJ2-7, with 15 bases identical to TRBD2. This CDR3 region has 14 residues. CDR1 MDHEN and CDR2 SYDVKM come from the germline V gene. The variable domain in full, with the rest retrieved from reference TRBV28 and TRBJ2-7, is DVKVTQSSRYLVKRTGEKVFLECVQDMDHENMFWYRQDPGLGLRLIYFSYDVKMKEKGDIPEGYSVSREKKERFSLILESASTNQTSMYLCASSSGLAGGNFKFGPGTRLTVT.

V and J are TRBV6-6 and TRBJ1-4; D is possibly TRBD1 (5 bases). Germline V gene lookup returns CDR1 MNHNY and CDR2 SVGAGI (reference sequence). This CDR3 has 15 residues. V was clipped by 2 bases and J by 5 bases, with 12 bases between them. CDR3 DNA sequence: TGTGCCAGCAGTTACGAGGACATCACAAATGAAAAACTGTTTTTT. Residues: CASSYEDITNEKLFF.

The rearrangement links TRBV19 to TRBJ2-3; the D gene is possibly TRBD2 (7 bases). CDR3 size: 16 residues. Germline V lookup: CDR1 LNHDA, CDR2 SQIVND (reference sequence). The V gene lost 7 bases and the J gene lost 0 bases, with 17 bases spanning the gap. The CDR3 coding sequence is TGTGCCAGTAATCGGGTGGCGGGGGCTAGCACAGATACGCAGTATTTT. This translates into CASNRVAGASTDTQYF. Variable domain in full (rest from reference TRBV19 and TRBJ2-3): DGGITQSPKYLFRKEGQNVTLSCEQNLNHDAMYWYRQDPGQGLRLIYYSQIVNDFQKGDIAEGYSVSREKKESFPLTVTSAQKNPTAFYLCASNRVAGASTDTQYFGPGTRLTVL.

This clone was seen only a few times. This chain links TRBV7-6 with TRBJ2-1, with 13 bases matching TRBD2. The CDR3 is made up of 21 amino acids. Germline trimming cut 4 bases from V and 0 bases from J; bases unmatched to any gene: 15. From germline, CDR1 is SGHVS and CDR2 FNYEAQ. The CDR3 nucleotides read TGTGCCAGCAGCTCACACAGGCAGACTAGCGGGAGGTTCAGCTCCTACAATGAGCAGTTCTTC. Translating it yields CASSSHRQTSGRFSSYNEQFF.

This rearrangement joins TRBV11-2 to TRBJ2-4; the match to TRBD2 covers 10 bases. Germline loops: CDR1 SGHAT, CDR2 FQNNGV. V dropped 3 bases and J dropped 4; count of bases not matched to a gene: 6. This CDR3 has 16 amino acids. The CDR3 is CASSFQAGGRKNIQYF. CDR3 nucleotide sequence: TGTGCCAGCAGCTTCCAAGCGGGGGGGAGGAAAAACATTCAGTACTTC.

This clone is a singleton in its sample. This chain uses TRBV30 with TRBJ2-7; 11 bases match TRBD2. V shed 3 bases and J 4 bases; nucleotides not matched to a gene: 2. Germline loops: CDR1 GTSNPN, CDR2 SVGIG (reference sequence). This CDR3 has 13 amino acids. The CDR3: CAWSWTSGYEQYF. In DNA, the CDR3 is TGTGCCTGGAGCTGGACTAGCGGGTACGAGCAGTACTTC.

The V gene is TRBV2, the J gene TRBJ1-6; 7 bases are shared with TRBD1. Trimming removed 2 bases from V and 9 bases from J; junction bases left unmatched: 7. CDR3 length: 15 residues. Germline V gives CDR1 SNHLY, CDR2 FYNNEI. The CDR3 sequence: CASSERGQAGSPLHF. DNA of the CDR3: TGTGCCAGCAGTGAACGAGGACAGGCAGGTTCACCCCTCCACTTT.

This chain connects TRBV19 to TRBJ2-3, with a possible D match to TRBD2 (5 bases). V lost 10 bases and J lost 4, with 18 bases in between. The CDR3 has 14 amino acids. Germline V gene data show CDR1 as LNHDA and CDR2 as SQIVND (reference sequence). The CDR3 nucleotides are TGTGCCACCCGGGGTAGCTTCGGATCAGATACGCAGTATTTT. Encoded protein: CATRGSFGSDTQYF.